The sequence of this TCR beta chain was determined in a study of blood T cells in healthy people across ages. The use of a sample-barcoded 5' primer and a J-beta primer mix characterized a second PCR of roughly 6 to 12 cycles. TCRdb redid the calling of the 5' RACE reads with MiXCR, one entry per CDR3 protein. The sample has hundreds of thousands of distinct CDR3 sequences, around 24% seen once; the top ten hold around 10%. This clonotype was picked up a small number of times. CDR3 length: 14 amino acids. CDR1 and CDR2 (germline): SEHNR, FQNEAQ (reference sequence). The ends were cut back, 2 bases at V and 1 base at J, with 9 bases in the middle. These data also formed part of another study, on T cells of mothers and their children.

This clonotype was sampled from a boy between 10 and 17 years old in good health. The sample taken for sequencing was blood. This chain uses TRBV7-9 with TRBJ2-7; D unresolved. This chain's CDR3 is CASSLTAGSYEQYF. The DNA for the CDR3 is TGTGCCAGCAGCTTAACAGCCGGATCCTACGAGCAGTACTTC. The full variable domain, rest sourced from reference TRBV7-9 and TRBJ2-7, is DTGVSQNPRHKITKRGQNVTFRCDPISEHNRLYWYRQTLGQGPEFLTYFQNEAQLEKSRLLSDRFSAERPKGSFSTLEIQRTEQGDSAMYLCASSLTAGSYEQYFGPGTRLTVT.